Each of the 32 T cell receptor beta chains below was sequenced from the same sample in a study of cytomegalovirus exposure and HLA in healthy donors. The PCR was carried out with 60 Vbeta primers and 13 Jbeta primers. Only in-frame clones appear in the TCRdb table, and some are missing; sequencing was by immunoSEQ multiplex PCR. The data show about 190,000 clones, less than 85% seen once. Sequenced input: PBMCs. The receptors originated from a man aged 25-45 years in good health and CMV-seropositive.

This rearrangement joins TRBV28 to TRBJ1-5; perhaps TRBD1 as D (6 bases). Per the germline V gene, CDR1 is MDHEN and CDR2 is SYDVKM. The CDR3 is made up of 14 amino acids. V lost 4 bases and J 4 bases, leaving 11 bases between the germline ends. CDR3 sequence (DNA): TGTGCCAGCAGTTCCAGGGGTTTAAATCAGCCCCAGCATTTT. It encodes CASSSRGLNQPQHF.

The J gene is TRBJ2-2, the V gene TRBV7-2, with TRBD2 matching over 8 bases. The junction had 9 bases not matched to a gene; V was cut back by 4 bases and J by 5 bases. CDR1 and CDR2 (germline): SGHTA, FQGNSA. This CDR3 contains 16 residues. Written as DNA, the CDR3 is TGTGCCAGCAGCTCCTTGAGCGGGAGAAAAACCGGGGAGCTGTTTTTT. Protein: CASSSLSGRKTGELFF.

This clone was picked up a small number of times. This chain's CDR3 is CASSPGGQLYNEQFF. The CDR3 DNA sequence: TGTGCCAGCAGCCCCGGCGGACAGCTTTACAATGAGCAGTTCTTC. The chain employs TRBV11-3 and TRBJ2-1; possibly TRBD1 for D (6 bases). There are 15 residues in the CDR3. The V end lost 5 bases, the J end lost 4 bases, and 15 bases lay between the germline ends. Per germline, CDR1 SGHNT and CDR2 YENEEA.

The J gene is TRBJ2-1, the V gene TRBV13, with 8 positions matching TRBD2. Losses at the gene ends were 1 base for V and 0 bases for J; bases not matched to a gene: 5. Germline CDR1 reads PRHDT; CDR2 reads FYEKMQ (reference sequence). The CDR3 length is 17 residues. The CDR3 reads CASSLESSGSSYNEQFF. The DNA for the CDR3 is TGTGCCAGCAGCTTAGAGTCCAGCGGGAGCTCCTACAATGAGCAGTTCTTC. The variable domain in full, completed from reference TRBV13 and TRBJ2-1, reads AAGVIQSPRHLIKEKRETATLKCYPIPRHDTVYWYQQGPGQDPQFLISFYEKMQSDKGSIPDRFSAQQFSDYHSELNMSSLELGDSALYFCASSLESSGSSYNEQFFGPGTRLTVL.

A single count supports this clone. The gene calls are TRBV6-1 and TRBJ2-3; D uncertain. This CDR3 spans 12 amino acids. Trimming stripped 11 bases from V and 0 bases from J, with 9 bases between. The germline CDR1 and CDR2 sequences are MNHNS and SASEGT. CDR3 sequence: CAAAASTDTQYF. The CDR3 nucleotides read TGTGCCGCGGCAGCTAGCACAGATACGCAGTATTTT.

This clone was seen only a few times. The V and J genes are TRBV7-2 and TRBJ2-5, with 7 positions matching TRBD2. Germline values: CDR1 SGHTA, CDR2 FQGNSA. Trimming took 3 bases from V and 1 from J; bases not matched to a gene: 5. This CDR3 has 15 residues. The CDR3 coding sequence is TGTGCCAGCAGCTTCCAGCGGGGACTCCAAGAGACCCAGTACTTC. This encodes CASSFQRGLQETQYF.

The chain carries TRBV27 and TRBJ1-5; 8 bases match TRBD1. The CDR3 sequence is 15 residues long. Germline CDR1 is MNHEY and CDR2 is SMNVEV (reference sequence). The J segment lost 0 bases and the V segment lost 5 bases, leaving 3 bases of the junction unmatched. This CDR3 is CASSPGTGSNQPQHF. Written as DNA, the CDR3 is TGTGCCAGCAGTCCCGGGACAGGTAGCAATCAGCCCCAGCATTTT.

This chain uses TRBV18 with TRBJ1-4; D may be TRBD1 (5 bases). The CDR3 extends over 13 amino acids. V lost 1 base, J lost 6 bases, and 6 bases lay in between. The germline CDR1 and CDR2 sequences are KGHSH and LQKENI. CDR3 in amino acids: CASSPLRDEKLFF. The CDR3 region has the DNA TGTGCCAGCTCACCACTCAGGGATGAAAAACTGTTTTTT.

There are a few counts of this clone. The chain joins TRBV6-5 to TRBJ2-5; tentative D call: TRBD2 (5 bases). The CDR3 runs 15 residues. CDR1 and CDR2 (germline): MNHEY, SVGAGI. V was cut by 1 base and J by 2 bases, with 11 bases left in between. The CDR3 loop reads CASSYYQTGQETQYF. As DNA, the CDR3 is TGTGCCAGCAGTTACTACCAAACGGGGCAAGAGACCCAGTACTTC.

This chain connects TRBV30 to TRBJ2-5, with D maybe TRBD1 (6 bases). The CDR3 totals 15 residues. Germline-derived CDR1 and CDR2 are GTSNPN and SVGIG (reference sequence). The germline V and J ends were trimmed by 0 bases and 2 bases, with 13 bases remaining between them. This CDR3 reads CAWSVQGTTQETQYF. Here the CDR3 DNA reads TGTGCCTGGAGTGTACAGGGAACTACTCAAGAGACCCAGTACTTC. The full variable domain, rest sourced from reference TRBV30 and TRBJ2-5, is SQTIHQWPATLVQPVGSPLSLECTVEGTSNPNLYWYRQAAGRGLQLLFYSVGIGQISSEVPQNLSASRPQDRQFILSSKKLLLSDSGFYLCAWSVQGTTQETQYFGPGTRLLVL.

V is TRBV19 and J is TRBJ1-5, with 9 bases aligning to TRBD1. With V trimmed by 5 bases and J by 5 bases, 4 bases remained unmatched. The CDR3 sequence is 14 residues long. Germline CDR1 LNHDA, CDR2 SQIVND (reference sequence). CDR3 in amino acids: CASSPRQGDQPQHF. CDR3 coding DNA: TGTGCCAGTAGTCCCCGACAGGGGGATCAGCCCCAGCATTTT.

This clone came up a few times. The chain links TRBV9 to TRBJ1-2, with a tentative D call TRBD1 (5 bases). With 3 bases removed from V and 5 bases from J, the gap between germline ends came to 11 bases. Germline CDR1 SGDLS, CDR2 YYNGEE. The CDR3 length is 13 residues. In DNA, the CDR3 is TGTGCCAGCAGCGCCAGGGAAAGGTATGGCTACACCTTC. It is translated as CASSARERYGYTF.

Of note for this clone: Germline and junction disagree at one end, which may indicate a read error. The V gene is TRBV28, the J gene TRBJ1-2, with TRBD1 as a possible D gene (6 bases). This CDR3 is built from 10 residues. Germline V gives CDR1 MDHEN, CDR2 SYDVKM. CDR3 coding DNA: TGTGCCAGCGGATTTTTCCGACAGGACTTC. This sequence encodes CASGFFRQDF.

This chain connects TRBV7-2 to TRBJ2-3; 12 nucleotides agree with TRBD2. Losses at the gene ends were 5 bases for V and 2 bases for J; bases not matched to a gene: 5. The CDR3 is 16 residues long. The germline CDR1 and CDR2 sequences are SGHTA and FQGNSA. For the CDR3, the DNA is TGTGCCAGCAGCCCGGGACTAGCGGGCCACACAGATACGCAGTATTTT. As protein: CASSPGLAGHTDTQYF.

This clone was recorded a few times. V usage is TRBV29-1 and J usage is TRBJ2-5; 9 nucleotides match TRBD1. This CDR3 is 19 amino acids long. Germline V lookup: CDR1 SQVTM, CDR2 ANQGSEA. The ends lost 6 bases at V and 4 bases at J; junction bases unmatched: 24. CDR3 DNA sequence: TGCAGCGTCCCCCTATTGGGGACAGGGCCGGGGTCATCGAGAGAGACCCAGTACTTC. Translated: CSVPLLGTGPGSSRETQYF. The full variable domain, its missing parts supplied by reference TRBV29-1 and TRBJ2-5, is SAVISQKPSRDICQRGTSLTIQCQVDSQVTMMFWYRQQPGQSLTLIATANQGSEATYESGFVIDKFPISRPNLTFSTLTVSNMSPEDSSIYLCSVPLLGTGPGSSRETQYFGPGTRLLVL.

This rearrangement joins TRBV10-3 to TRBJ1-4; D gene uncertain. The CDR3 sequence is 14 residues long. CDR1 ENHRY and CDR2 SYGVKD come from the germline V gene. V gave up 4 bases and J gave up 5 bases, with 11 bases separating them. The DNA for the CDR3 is TGTGCCATCAGTGGGAACAGCCAAAATGAAAAACTGTTTTTT. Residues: CAISGNSQNEKLFF.

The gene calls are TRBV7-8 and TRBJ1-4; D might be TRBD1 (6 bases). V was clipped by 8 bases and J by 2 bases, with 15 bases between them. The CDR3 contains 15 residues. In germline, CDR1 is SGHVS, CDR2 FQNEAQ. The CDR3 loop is CASEIGGRTNEKLFF. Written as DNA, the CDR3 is TGTGCCAGCGAAATAGGGGGACGGACTAATGAAAAACTGTTTTTT.

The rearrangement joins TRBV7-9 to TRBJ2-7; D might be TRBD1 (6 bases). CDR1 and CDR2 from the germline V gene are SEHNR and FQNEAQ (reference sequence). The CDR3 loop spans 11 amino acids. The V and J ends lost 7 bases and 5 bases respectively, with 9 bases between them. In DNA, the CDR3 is TGTGCCAGCATGGACAGCCACGAGCAGTACTTC. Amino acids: CASMDSHEQYF.

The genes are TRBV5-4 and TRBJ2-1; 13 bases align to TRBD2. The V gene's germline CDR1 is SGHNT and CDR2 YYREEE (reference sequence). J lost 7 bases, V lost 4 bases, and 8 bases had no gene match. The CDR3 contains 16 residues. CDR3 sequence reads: CASSGTSGRAENEQFF. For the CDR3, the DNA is TGTGCCAGCAGCGGTACTAGCGGGAGGGCCGAGAATGAGCAGTTCTTC.

In DNA, the CDR3 is TGTGCCAGCACCGACGTCCAGGGGGACTATGGCTACACCTTC. Protein sequence: CASTDVQGDYGYTF. J is TRBJ1-2 and V is TRBV6-5, with 7 bases lining up with TRBD1. Trimming took 7 bases from V and 3 from J; bases not matched to a gene: 8. Germline V gene data show CDR1 as MNHEY and CDR2 as SVGAGI. This CDR3 is 14 amino acids long.

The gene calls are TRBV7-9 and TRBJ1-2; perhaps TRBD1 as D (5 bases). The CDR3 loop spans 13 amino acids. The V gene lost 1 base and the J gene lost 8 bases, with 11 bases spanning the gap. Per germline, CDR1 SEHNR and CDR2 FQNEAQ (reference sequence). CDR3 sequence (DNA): TGTGCCAGCAGCTTAGTCGCAGGGAGGGGCTACACCTTC. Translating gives CASSLVAGRGYTF.

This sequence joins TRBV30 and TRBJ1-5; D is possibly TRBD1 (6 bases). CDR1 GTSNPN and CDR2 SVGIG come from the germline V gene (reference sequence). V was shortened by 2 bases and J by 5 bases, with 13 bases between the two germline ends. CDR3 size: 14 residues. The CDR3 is CAWSLTGWDQPQHF. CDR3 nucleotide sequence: TGTGCCTGGAGTTTAACAGGGTGGGATCAGCCCCAGCATTTT.

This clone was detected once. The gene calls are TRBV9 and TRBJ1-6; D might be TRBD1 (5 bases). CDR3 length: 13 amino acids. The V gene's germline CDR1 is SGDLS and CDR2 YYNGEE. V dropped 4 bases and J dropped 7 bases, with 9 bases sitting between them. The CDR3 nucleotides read TGTGCCAGCAGCCTTGACAGCAATTCACCCCTCCACTTT. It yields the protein CASSLDSNSPLHF.

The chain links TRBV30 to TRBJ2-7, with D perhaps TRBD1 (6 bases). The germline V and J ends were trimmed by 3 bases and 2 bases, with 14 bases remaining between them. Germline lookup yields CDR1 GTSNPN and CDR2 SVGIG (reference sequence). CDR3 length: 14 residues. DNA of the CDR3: TGTGCCTGGAGGGGGTACAACAGGGCCTACGAGCAGTACTTC. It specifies CAWRGYNRAYEQYF. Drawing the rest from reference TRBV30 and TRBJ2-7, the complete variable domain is SQTIHQWPATLVQPVGSPLSLECTVEGTSNPNLYWYRQAAGRGLQLLFYSVGIGQISSEVPQNLSASRPQDRQFILSSKKLLLSDSGFYLCAWRGYNRAYEQYFGPGTRLTVT.

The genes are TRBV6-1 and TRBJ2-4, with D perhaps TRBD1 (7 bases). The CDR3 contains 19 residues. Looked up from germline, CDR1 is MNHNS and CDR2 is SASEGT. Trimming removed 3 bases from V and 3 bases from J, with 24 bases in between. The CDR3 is CASSDPAGQTFVVKNIQYF. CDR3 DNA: TGTGCCAGCAGTGACCCTGCGGGACAGACCTTTGTTGTCAAAAACATTCAGTACTTC.

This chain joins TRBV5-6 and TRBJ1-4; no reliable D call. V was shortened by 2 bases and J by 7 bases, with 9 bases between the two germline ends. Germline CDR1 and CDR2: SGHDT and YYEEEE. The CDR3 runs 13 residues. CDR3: CASSFGSAEKLFF. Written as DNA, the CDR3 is TGTGCCAGCAGCTTTGGCTCTGCTGAAAAACTGTTTTTT.

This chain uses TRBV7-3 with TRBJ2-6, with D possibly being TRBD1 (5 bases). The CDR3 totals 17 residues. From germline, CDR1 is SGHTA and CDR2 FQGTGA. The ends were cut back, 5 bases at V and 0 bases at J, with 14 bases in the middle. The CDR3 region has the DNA TGTGCCAGCAGCCCTACGGACACCAACTCTGGGGCCAACGTCCTGACTTTC. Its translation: CASSPTDTNSGANVLTF.

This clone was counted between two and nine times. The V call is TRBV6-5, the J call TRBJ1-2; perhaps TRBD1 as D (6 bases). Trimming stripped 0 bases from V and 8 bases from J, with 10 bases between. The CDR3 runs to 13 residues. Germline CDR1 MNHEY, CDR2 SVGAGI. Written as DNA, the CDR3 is TGTGCCAGCAGTTACTCGGGGGCGCGGGGCTACACCTTC. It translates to CASSYSGARGYTF.

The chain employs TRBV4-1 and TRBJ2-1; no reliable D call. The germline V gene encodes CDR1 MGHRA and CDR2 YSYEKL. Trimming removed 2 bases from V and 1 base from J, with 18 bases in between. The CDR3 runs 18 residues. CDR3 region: CASSQPRGFSMSYNEQFF. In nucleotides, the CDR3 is TGCGCCAGCAGCCAACCGCGCGGATTTAGCATGTCCTACAATGAGCAGTTCTTC.

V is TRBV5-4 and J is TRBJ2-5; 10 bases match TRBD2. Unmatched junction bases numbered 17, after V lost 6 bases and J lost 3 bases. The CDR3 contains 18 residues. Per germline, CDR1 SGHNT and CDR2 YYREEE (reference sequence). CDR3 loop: CASTADLVAGGGEETQYF. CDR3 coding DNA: TGTGCCAGCACCGCTGATTTGGTAGCGGGAGGCGGGGAAGAGACCCAGTACTTC.

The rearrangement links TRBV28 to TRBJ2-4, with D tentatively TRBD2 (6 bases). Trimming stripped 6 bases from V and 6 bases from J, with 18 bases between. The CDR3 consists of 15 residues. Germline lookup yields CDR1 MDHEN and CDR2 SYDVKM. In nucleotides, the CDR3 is TGTGCCAGCAGCAGCCGGGCCCTGGGGGGAAACATTCAGTACTTC. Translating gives CASSSRALGGNIQYF.

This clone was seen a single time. CDR3 in amino acids: CASTPWGQNSYNEQFF. CDR3 DNA sequence: TGTGCCAGTACCCCTTGGGGGCAGAACTCCTACAATGAGCAGTTCTTC. V usage is TRBV19 and J usage is TRBJ2-1; tentative D call: TRBD1 (6 bases). V was cut by 7 bases and J by 0 bases, with 16 bases left in between. From germline, CDR1 is LNHDA and CDR2 SQIVND (reference sequence). This CDR3 comprises 16 residues.